This TCR beta chain was documented in a study of T-cell reconstitution after alpha-beta-depleted transplantation in children. Whole-study results and caveats: After transplant, high TCRbeta diversity at day 60 in some patients arose from surviving recipient T cells and thymic progenitors. Newly generated T cells supplied most T-cell counts and diversity one year post-transplant. Where alpha-beta T cells came from about two months after transplant was reportedly several hundred expanded graft clones.

Unique molecular identifiers tagged the TCRbeta library. TCRdb analysed the PCR reads with MiXCR anew, one entry per CDR3 protein. The sample shows about 400,000 distinct CDR3 sequences, roughly 16% of them seen only once. Regarding this clonotype: The antigen remains unidentified.

The CDR3 is 16 residues long. With 7 bases clipped from V and 3 bases from J, the junction kept 15 bases outside the gene matches. The germline gives CDR1 SEHNR, CDR2 FQNEAQ (reference sequence). The sample in question was PBMCs, mostly from graft donor cells, obtained 360 days after TCRalphabeta/CD19-depleted stem cell transplant. The chain has TRBV7-9 and TRBJ2-7, with 7 bases matching TRBD1. This TCR was sampled from a boy under two years old who had a stem cell transplant for Wiskott-Aldrich syndrome, so the T cells may come from the graft donor. The CDR3 reads CASIEYGAGGDYEQYF. CDR3 DNA sequence: TGTGCCAGCATCGAATATGGGGCAGGGGGAGACTACGAGCAGTACTTC.